These 15 T cell receptor beta chains came from one sample sequenced in a study of T cells in tumors after PD-1 blockade. Measured with immunoSEQ multiplex PCR; TCRdb has only the in-frame clones, and not every one. The data contain 40,000 to 55,000 clones, 60% to 80% of them singletons. The specimen was PBMCs, collected before anti-PD-1 treatment. The receptors stem from a human donor with basal cell carcinoma.

This clone appeared a single time. V is TRBV6-5 and J is TRBJ1-2; D is unresolved. CDR1 is MNHEY, CDR2 SVGAGI, per germline. The CDR3 length is 13 residues. V shed 7 bases and J shed 2 bases, with 11 bases lying between them. CDR3 DNA: TGTGCCAGCAACCCCCGGGTGAACTATGGCTACACCTTC. It translates to CASNPRVNYGYTF.

The J gene is TRBJ2-1, the V gene TRBV29-1; D ambiguous. The CDR3 is 13 amino acids. Germline lookup yields CDR1 SQVTM and CDR2 ANQGSEA. V was cut by 2 bases and J by 0 bases, with 5 bases left in between. The CDR3 DNA is TGCAGCGTTGAAATAATCTCCTACAATGAGCAGTTCTTC. This sequence encodes CSVEIISYNEQFF.

The chain joins TRBV30 to TRBJ2-1, with 7 bases matching TRBD2. V lost 2 bases and J lost 0; bases outside the gene matches: 7. The CDR3 runs 16 residues. The germline gives CDR1 GTSNPN, CDR2 SVGIG (reference sequence). The CDR3 sequence is CAWSIGSGGSYNEQFF. The CDR3, as DNA: TGTGCCTGGAGTATAGGGTCGGGGGGCTCCTACAATGAGCAGTTCTTC.

The chain uses TRBV28 and TRBJ1-2; no reliable D call. Germline-derived CDR1 and CDR2 are MDHEN and SYDVKM. The length of the CDR3 is 12 residues. V dropped 2 bases and J dropped 8 bases, with 9 bases sitting between them. Written as DNA, the CDR3 is TGTGCCAGCAGTTTAATGATGCGGGGCTACACCTTC. Amino acids: CASSLMMRGYTF.

This chain joins TRBV5-4 and TRBJ2-7; TRBD2 agrees at 7 bases. The CDR3 is made up of 14 amino acids. Trimming cost V 2 bases and J 1 base; bases outside gene matches: 3. Germline assignment: CDR1 SGHNT and CDR2 YYREEE (reference sequence). In DNA form, the CDR3 reads TGTGCCAGCAGCTTTGCTAGCGGATCCTACGAGCAGTACTTC. It yields the protein CASSFASGSYEQYF.

This clone has more than one count but fewer than ten. This sequence joins TRBV27 and TRBJ1-1; 8 bases are shared with TRBD1. After removal of 6 bases from V and 1 base from J, the junction contained 1 base not matched to a gene. The CDR3 has 13 residues. Per the germline V gene, CDR1 is MNHEY and CDR2 is SMNVEV (reference sequence). The CDR3 is CASRTGGNTEAFF. CDR3 bases: TGTGCCAGCAGAACAGGGGGGAACACTGAAGCTTTCTTT.

V is TRBV2 and J is TRBJ2-7; 7 bases align to TRBD1. CDR1 and CDR2 (germline): SNHLY, FYNNEI. V dropped 5 bases and J dropped 2; count of bases not matched to a gene: 9. The CDR3 has 15 amino acids. The CDR3 loop is CASSSNRGEAYEQYF. In nucleotides, the CDR3 is TGTGCCAGCAGTTCAAACAGGGGAGAGGCCTACGAGCAGTACTTC. The variable domain in full, with the rest retrieved from reference TRBV2 and TRBJ2-7, is EPEVTQTPSHQVTQMGQEVILRCVPISNHLYFYWYRQILGQKVEFLVSFYNNEISEKSEIFDDQFSVERPDGSNFTLKIRSTKLEDSAMYFCASSSNRGEAYEQYFGPGTRLTVT.

The V gene is TRBV4-1, the J gene TRBJ1-1; D is uncertain. This CDR3 has 14 amino acids. The germline V and J ends were trimmed by 5 bases and 1 base, with 11 bases remaining between them. Per germline, CDR1 MGHRA and CDR2 YSYEKL. The CDR3 sequence: CASSLRLGNTEAFF. As DNA, the CDR3 is TGCGCCAGCAGCTTAAGGTTGGGGAACACTGAAGCTTTCTTT.

This clone occurred a few times. V usage is TRBV19 and J usage is TRBJ2-5; D call uncertain. CDR3 length: 12 residues. CDR1 is LNHDA, CDR2 SQIVND, per germline (reference sequence). The V end was cut by 6 bases, the J end by 4 bases, with 9 bases between. The CDR3 DNA reads as TGTGCCAGTAGGCAAGCTGGAGAGACCCAGTACTTC. Encoded protein: CASRQAGETQYF.

The chain's CDR3 is CASSLQGNEQYF. The CDR3, as DNA: TGTGCCAGCAGTTTACAAGGGAACGAGCAGTACTTC. This chain uses TRBV28 with TRBJ2-7; D unresolved. The germline CDR1 and CDR2 sequences are MDHEN and SYDVKM. CDR3 length: 12 residues. With 2 bases removed from V and 5 bases from J, the gap between germline ends came to 7 bases.

J is TRBJ2-2 and V is TRBV7-9; maybe TRBD2 (6 bases). The CDR3 runs to 14 residues. Germline CDR1 reads SEHNR; CDR2 reads FQNEAQ (reference sequence). V lost 5 bases, J lost 5 bases, and 12 bases lay in between. CDR3 DNA sequence: TGTGCCAGCAGCCCGAGCGGGTTTACCGGGGAGCTGTTTTTT. This gives the protein CASSPSGFTGELFF.

This chain links TRBV2 with TRBJ2-7; D is uncertain. In germline, CDR1 is SNHLY, CDR2 FYNNEI. V shed 3 bases and J shed 6 bases, with 12 bases lying between them. The CDR3 contains 13 residues. The CDR3 region is CASSEWGPGEQYF. Written as DNA, the CDR3 is TGTGCCAGCAGTGAGTGGGGTCCTGGCGAGCAGTACTTC.

A single count supports this clone. The chain carries TRBV28 and TRBJ1-2, with D hard to call. Germline CDR1 MDHEN, CDR2 SYDVKM. V dropped 3 bases and J dropped 2 bases, with 22 bases sitting between them. The CDR3 covers 18 residues. As DNA, the CDR3 is TGTGCCAGCAGTTTTTCTTGGGCAGGATACGGTTCAAACTATGGCTACACCTTC. It yields the protein CASSFSWAGYGSNYGYTF.

Worth noting for this clone: The junction and the germline gene differ at one end; a read error may be behind it. The rearrangement joins TRBV6-1 to TRBJ2-7, with D possibly being TRBD2 (5 bases). There are 12 residues in the CDR3. Per the germline V gene, CDR1 is MNHNS and CDR2 is SASEGT. CDR3 residues: CASSKADREQYF. The CDR3 nucleotides read TGTGCCAGCAGTAAAGCGGATCGCGAGCAGTACTTC.

This clone was observed a single time. The rearrangement links TRBV30 to TRBJ2-5; no clear D. Germline assignment: CDR1 GTSNPN and CDR2 SVGIG (reference sequence). The V and J ends lost 4 bases and 2 bases respectively, with 5 bases between them. The CDR3 sequence is 11 residues long. CDR3 in DNA: TGTGCCTGGACCCAACAAGAGACCCAGTACTTC. Its protein is CAWTQQETQYF.